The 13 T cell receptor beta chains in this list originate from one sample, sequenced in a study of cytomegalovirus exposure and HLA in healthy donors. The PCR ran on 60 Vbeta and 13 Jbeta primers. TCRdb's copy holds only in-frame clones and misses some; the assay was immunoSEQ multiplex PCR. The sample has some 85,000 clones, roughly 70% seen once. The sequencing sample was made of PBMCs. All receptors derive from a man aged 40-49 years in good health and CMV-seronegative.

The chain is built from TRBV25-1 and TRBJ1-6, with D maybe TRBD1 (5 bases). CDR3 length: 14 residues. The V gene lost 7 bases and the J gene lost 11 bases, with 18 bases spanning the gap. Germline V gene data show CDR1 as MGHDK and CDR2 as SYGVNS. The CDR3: CASTPGGEATPLHF. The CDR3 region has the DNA TGTGCCAGCACCCCGGGGGGGGAGGCGACACCCCTCCACTTT.

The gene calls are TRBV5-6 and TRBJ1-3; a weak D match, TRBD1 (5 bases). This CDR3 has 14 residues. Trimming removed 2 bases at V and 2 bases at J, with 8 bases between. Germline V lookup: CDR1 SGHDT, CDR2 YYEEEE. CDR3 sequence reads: CASSFRDPGNTIYF. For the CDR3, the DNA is TGTGCCAGCAGCTTCAGGGATCCTGGAAACACCATATATTTT.

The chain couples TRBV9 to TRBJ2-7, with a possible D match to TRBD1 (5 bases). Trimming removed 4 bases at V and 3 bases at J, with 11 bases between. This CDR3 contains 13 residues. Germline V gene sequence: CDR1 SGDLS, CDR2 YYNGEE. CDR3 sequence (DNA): TGTGCCAGCAGCCCAACAGGAGTCTACGAGCAGTACTTC. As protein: CASSPTGVYEQYF.

CDR3 DNA: TGTGCCAGCAGCTTCTCTTATAGATCAGGTGAAAAACTGTTTTTT. Its protein product is CASSFSYRSGEKLFF. This chain connects TRBV11-2 to TRBJ1-4; unclear D gene. V dropped 3 bases and J dropped 7 bases, with 15 bases sitting between them. Germline V gene data show CDR1 as SGHAT and CDR2 as FQNNGV. The CDR3 is 15 residues long.

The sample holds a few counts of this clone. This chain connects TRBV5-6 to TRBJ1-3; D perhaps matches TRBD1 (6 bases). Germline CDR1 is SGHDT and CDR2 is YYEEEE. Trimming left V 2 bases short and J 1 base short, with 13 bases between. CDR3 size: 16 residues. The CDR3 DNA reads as TGTGCCAGCAGCTTACCGGGACAACTTTCTGGAAACACCATATATTTT. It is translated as CASSLPGQLSGNTIYF.

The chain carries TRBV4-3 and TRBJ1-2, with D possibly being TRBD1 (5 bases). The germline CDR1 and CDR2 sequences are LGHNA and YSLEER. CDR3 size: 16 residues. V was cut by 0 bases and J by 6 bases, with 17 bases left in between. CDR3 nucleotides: TGCGCCAGCAGCCAAGATAACCACAGGCAGGGCAATGGCTACACCTTC. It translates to CASSQDNHRQGNGYTF.

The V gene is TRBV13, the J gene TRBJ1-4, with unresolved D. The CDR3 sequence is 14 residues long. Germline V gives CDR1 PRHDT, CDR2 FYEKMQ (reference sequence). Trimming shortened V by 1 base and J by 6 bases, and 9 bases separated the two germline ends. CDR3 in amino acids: CASSLVRGDEKLFF. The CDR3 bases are TGTGCCAGCAGCTTAGTACGCGGGGATGAAAAACTGTTTTTT.

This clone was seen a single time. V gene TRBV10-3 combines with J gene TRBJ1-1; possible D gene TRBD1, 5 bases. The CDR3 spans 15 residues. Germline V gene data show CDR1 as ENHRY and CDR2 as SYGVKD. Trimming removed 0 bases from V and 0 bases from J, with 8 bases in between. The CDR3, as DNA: TGTGCCATCAGTGAGTCAGGGGCCATGAACACTGAAGCTTTCTTT. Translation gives CAISESGAMNTEAFF.

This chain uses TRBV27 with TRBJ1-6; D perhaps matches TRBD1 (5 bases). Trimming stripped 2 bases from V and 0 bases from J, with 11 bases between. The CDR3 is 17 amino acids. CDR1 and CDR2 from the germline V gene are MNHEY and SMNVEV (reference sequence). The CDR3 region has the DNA TGTGCCAGCAGTTTAACAGGACCGAGCTCCTATAATTCACCCCTCCACTTT. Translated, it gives CASSLTGPSSYNSPLHF.

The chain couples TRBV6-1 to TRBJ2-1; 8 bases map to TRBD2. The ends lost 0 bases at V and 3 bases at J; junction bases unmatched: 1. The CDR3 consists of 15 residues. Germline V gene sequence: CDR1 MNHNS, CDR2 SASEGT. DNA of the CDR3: TGTGCCAGCAGTGAAGCCAGCGGGGGCTACAATGAGCAGTTCTTC. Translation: CASSEASGGYNEQFF.

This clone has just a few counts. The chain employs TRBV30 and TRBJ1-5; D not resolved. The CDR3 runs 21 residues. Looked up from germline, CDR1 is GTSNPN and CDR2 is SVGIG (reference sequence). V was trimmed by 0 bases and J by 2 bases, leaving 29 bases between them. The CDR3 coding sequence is TGTGCCTGGAGTGTACGAGGACGGGGAACCCTTTTCTCGACCGGCAATCAGCCCCAGCATTTT. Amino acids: CAWSVRGRGTLFSTGNQPQHF.

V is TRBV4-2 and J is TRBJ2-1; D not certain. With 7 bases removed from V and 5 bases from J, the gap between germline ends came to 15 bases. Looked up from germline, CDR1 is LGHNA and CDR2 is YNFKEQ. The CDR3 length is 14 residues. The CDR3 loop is CASNPSTGDNEQFF. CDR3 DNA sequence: TGTGCCAGCAACCCCTCGACTGGAGACAATGAGCAGTTCTTC.

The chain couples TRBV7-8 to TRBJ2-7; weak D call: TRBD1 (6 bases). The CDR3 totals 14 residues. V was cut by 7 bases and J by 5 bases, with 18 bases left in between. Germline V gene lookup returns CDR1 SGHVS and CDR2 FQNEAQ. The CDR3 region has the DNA TGTGCCAGCAACACTGACAGGTCCCTCCACGAGCAGTACTTC. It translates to CASNTDRSLHEQYF.